This T cell receptor (beta chain) was captured in a study of cytomegalovirus exposure and HLA in healthy donors. Study findings and constraints: CMV serostatus was the sole immune exposure information available.

Worth noting for this clone: What it binds is unknown.

The PCR made use of 60 Vbeta and 13 Jbeta primers. Repertoires were generated with immunoSEQ multiplex PCR, while TCRdb's copy carries only in-frame clones and drops some. The sample comprises approximately 110,000 clones, 50% to 70% of which are singletons, and around 4% rests with the top ten. The sample consisted of PBMCs. This receptor was obtained from a man aged 25 to 45 in good health and CMV-seropositive.

CDR3 loop: CASSLFSGSTDTQYF. For the CDR3, the DNA is TGTGCCAGCAGCTTATTTAGCGGGAGCACAGATACGCAGTATTTT. This rearrangement joins TRBV11-3 to TRBJ2-3; 7 bases fit TRBD2. The CDR3 contains 15 residues. Per the germline V gene, CDR1 is SGHNT and CDR2 is YENEEA. Losses at the gene ends were 2 bases for V and 0 bases for J; bases not matched to a gene: 2.